A selection of T cell receptor beta chains follows, all from one sample in a study of T cells in Graves' hyperthyroidism and ophthalmopathy. TCRdb reanalysed the multiplex PCR reads using MiXCR and keeps one entry per CDR3 protein. The data show 500,000 to 750,000 distinct CDR3 sequences, 13% to 15% seen once. The sequenced sample consisted of blood. These receptors all stem from a young woman with Graves' ophthalmopathy. Both conserved end residues are part of each CDR3. D genes are given only for firm matches. The size field is filled for only some rows; it gives once, few, many or a size class.

>NA|TRBV5-4|TRBJ2-3|few|16
TGTGCCAGCAGCTTGGGCGGATGGGGACACACAGATACGCAGTATTTT
CASSLGGWGHTDTQYF
>NA|TRBV20-1|TRBJ2-3|many|12
TGCAGTGCTAGTCTCCGGCGAGATACGCAGTATTTT
CSASLRRDTQYF
>NA|TRBV11-3|TRBJ2-2|many|14
TGTGCCAGCAGCTTAGTCGGCGTAACCGGGGAGCTGTTTTTT
CASSLVGVTGELFF
>NA|TRBV7-6|TRBJ2-7|many|14
TGTGCCAGCAGCTTAGCAGCAAGGGGGAACGAGCAGTACTTC
CASSLAARGNEQYF
>NA|TRBV30|TRBJ2-3|many|16
TGTGCCTGGAGCGACCCCGCTGCGGGGTACACAGATACGCAGTATTTT
CAWSDPAAGYTDTQYF
>TRBD2|TRBV3-1|TRBJ2-2|NA|19
TGTGCCAGCAGCCAAGACCTCGGGACTAGCGGGAGGGCCTGCGGGGAGCTGTTTTTT
CASSQDLGTSGRACGELFF
>TRBD1|TRBV13|TRBJ1-1|many|16
TGTGCCAGCAGTCCCTCCGACAGGGTGGCGTGGACTGAAGCTTTCTTT
CASSPSDRVAWTEAFF
>NA|TRBV9|TRBJ2-5|few|16
TGTGCCAGCAGCGTAGGAGGAGCGGTCCCTGGGGAGACCCAGTACTTC
CASSVGGAVPGETQYF
>NA|TRBV11-2|TRBJ1-5|many|15
TGTGCCAGCAACCGAGAAGCGCAGGGCAATCAGCCCCAGCATTTT
CASNREAQGNQPQHF
>NA|TRBV20-1|TRBJ2-4|NA|15
TGCAGTGCTAGAAGGGGACCCCGAGCCAAAAACATTCAGTACTTC
CSARRGPRAKNIQYF
>TRBD2|TRBV20-1|TRBJ2-7|many|15
TGCAGTGCTAGGTTAGGTGAGACTAGCAGATACGAGCAGTACTTC
CSARLGETSRYEQYF
>TRBD1|TRBV7-9|TRBJ1-4|NA|15
TGTGCCAGCAGCTTGACTCGGGACAGGGAAGAAAAACTGTTTTTT
CASSLTRDREEKLFF
>TRBD2|TRBV7-2|TRBJ2-1|many|16
TGTGCCAGCAGCTTCTCGGGGACTAGCCTTTACAATGAGCAGTTCTTC
CASSFSGTSLYNEQFF
>NA|TRBV28|TRBJ1-1|NA|13
TGTGCCGGCAGTTTTGCCGGGAACACTGAAGCTTTCTTT
CAGSFAGNTEAFF
>TRBD2|TRBV5-5|TRBJ2-2|few|15
TGTGCCAGCAGCTTGGACGGGGGGACGTGGGGGGAGCTGTTTTTT
CASSLDGGTWGELFF
>TRBD1|TRBV7-6|TRBJ1-4|many|14
TGTGCCAGCAGCCAGGGGGGGCGAAATGAAAAACTGTTTTTT
CASSQGGRNEKLFF
>TRBD1|TRBV7-9|TRBJ2-5|many|14
TGTGCCAGCAGCTTCCAGGGGGATCCAGAGACCCAGTACTTC
CASSFQGDPETQYF
>NA|TRBV7-3|TRBJ2-1|once|15
TGTGCCAGCAGCCCGTATGCGGGCACCTACAATGAGCAGTTCTTC
CASSPYAGTYNEQFF